Listed below are T cell receptor beta chains from one sample, sequenced in a study of T cells in Graves' hyperthyroidism and ophthalmopathy. TCRdb redid the calling of the multiplex PCR reads with MiXCR, one entry per CDR3 protein. This sample has roughly 240,000 distinct CDR3 sequences, with roughly 17% found just once. Sequenced: blood. Receptor source: a woman aged 18 to 35 with Graves' ophthalmopathy. Each CDR3 is given with its conserved first and last residue. The order of the fields is J gene, clone size, V gene, D gene, CDR3 DNA, CDR3 protein. D genes are given only for firm matches. Clone size appears in some rows only: once, few, many, or a class for an expanded clone.

j_call: TRBJ2-5; clone_size: NA; v_call: TRBV11-1; d_call: TRBD2; cdr3_nt: TGTGCCACTGGGGGGGGGACGGTGTACGGGGGTCAAGAGACCCAGTACTTC; cdr3_aa: CATGGGTVYGGQETQYF
j_call: TRBJ2-1; clone_size: many; v_call: TRBV2; d_call: TRBD2; cdr3_nt: TGTGCCAGCAGCGCAACTAGCGGGGGGGCATACAATGAGCAGTTCTTC; cdr3_aa: CASSATSGGAYNEQFF
j_call: TRBJ2-1; clone_size: few; v_call: TRBV24-1; d_call: TRBD2; cdr3_nt: TGTGCCACCAGTGATTTTAGCGGGGGGATCAATGAGCAGTTCTTC; cdr3_aa: CATSDFSGGINEQFF
j_call: TRBJ2-1; clone_size: many; v_call: TRBV30; d_call: NA; cdr3_nt: TGTGCCTGGGGCTACACATCCTACAATGAGCAGTTCTTC; cdr3_aa: CAWGYTSYNEQFF
j_call: TRBJ2-7; clone_size: NA; v_call: TRBV4-2; d_call: TRBD2; cdr3_nt: TGTGCCAGCAGCCAAGTCTCTAGCGGGGGGTCCTACGAGCAGTACTTC; cdr3_aa: CASSQVSSGGSYEQYF
j_call: TRBJ1-1; clone_size: many; v_call: TRBV13; d_call: TRBD1; cdr3_nt: TGTGCCAGCAGCCCCGGGACAGCGCTACTTTCTGAAGCTTTCTTT; cdr3_aa: CASSPGTALLSEAFF
j_call: TRBJ1-1; clone_size: few; v_call: TRBV19; d_call: NA; cdr3_nt: TGTGCCAGTAGTATAAGGGTGGAAGGCACTGAAGCTTTCTTT; cdr3_aa: CASSIRVEGTEAFF
j_call: TRBJ2-7; clone_size: many; v_call: TRBV20-1; d_call: NA; cdr3_nt: TGCAGTGCTTTAGACAGAGCTCGCTCCTACGAGCAGTACTTC; cdr3_aa: CSALDRARSYEQYF
j_call: TRBJ2-3; clone_size: many; v_call: TRBV6-1; d_call: NA; cdr3_nt: TGTGCCAGCAGTGAAGCATTGTCTAGGCAGATACGAGATACGCAGTATTTT; cdr3_aa: CASSEALSRQIRDTQYF
j_call: TRBJ1-1; clone_size: NA; v_call: TRBV19; d_call: NA; cdr3_nt: TGTGCCAGTAGTATTGGCGTCACTGAAGCTTTCTTT; cdr3_aa: CASSIGVTEAFF
j_call: TRBJ1-1; clone_size: many; v_call: TRBV19; d_call: NA; cdr3_nt: TGTGCCAGTAGTATGCGGGGCGCTCAGACTGAAGCTTTCTTT; cdr3_aa: CASSMRGAQTEAFF
j_call: TRBJ2-5; clone_size: many; v_call: TRBV5-1; d_call: TRBD1; cdr3_nt: TGCGCCAGCAGCCCCCTGACAGGGGCGAACCAAGAGACCCAGTACTTC; cdr3_aa: CASSPLTGANQETQYF
j_call: TRBJ1-1; clone_size: many; v_call: TRBV12-3/TRBV12-4; d_call: TRBD1; cdr3_nt: TGTGCCAGCAGTGCAGGGACAGGGCCTTTCCTAAACACTGAAGCTTTCTTT; cdr3_aa: CASSAGTGPFLNTEAFF
j_call: TRBJ2-3; clone_size: many; v_call: TRBV11-1; d_call: NA; cdr3_nt: TGTGCCAGCAGCCAGACGGAGGAGAAAGATACGCAGTATTTT; cdr3_aa: CASSQTEEKDTQYF
j_call: TRBJ2-1; clone_size: few; v_call: TRBV20-1; d_call: TRBD2; cdr3_nt: TGCAGTGCTAGAGATCGGCTAGCGGGGGGCTACAATGAGCAGTTCTTC; cdr3_aa: CSARDRLAGGYNEQFF
j_call: TRBJ2-6; clone_size: many; v_call: TRBV28; d_call: NA; cdr3_nt: TGTGCCAGCAGGCCTAGCCCTTTCTCTGGGGCCAACGTCCTGACTTTC; cdr3_aa: CASRPSPFSGANVLTF
j_call: TRBJ2-1; clone_size: many; v_call: TRBV20-1; d_call: TRBD2; cdr3_nt: TGCAGTGCTAGACCCCCGGGACTAGCGGGATGGGGCAATGAGCAGTTCTTC; cdr3_aa: CSARPPGLAGWGNEQFF
j_call: TRBJ2-1; clone_size: many; v_call: TRBV10-3; d_call: NA; cdr3_nt: TGTGCCATCAGTGTGACAGGGAGGGATGAGCAGTTCTTC; cdr3_aa: CAISVTGRDEQFF
j_call: TRBJ2-1; clone_size: many; v_call: TRBV7-9; d_call: NA; cdr3_nt: TGTGCCAGCAGCTTAGGGGGTGGGAATGAGCAGTTCTTC; cdr3_aa: CASSLGGGNEQFF
j_call: TRBJ2-1; clone_size: many; v_call: TRBV2; d_call: TRBD1; cdr3_nt: TGTGCCAGCAGGCCTTGGACAGGATACAATGAGCAGTTCTTC; cdr3_aa: CASRPWTGYNEQFF
j_call: TRBJ2-7; clone_size: many; v_call: TRBV18; d_call: TRBD1; cdr3_nt: TGTGCCAGCTCACCACTCTCCTGGGGACAGGGCACGCACGAGCAGTACTTC; cdr3_aa: CASSPLSWGQGTHEQYF
j_call: TRBJ2-3; clone_size: many; v_call: TRBV5-8; d_call: TRBD1; cdr3_nt: TGTGCCAGCAACTCCAACAGGGGCCTGGGCACAGATACGCAGTATTTT; cdr3_aa: CASNSNRGLGTDTQYF
j_call: TRBJ2-7; clone_size: many; v_call: TRBV5-1; d_call: NA; cdr3_nt: TGCGCCAGCAGCACCACGGACTCGCGAGAGCAGTACTTC; cdr3_aa: CASSTTDSREQYF